Listed below are T cell receptor beta chains from one sample, sequenced in a study of blood T cells in healthy people across ages. MiXCR, run by TCRdb on the 5' RACE reads, gives a single entry per CDR3 protein. Of about 780,000 distinct CDR3 sequences listed, around 45% are singletons. The sequencing input was blood. Source of these receptors: an older man in good health. The CDR3 runs from the conserved cysteine through the conserved F or W. The D gene is left open where the match is weak.

V gene,D gene,J gene,CDR3 protein
TRBV4-3,TRBD1,TRBJ1-1,CASSQSSTGGTEAFF
TRBV25-1,TRBD1,TRBJ1-2,CASSETTGQGYYGYTF
TRBV18,TRBD1,TRBJ2-1,CASSPGTGGRVSSFF
TRBV29-1,.,TRBJ2-2,CSTERVLGGELFF
TRBV7-2,TRBD1,TRBJ1-1,CASARDRADTEAFF
TRBV3-1,TRBD2,TRBJ2-4,CASSTGTSDYKNIQYF
TRBV12-3/TRBV12-4,TRBD1,TRBJ1-4,CASSSRLDRDGEKLFF
TRBV28,TRBD1,TRBJ2-5,CASSSGRTGGKARETQYF
TRBV5-1,TRBD2,TRBJ2-7,CASTQSSGSFDEQYF
TRBV12-3/TRBV12-4,TRBD2,TRBJ2-3,CASSLTGLATDTQYF
TRBV7-2,.,TRBJ2-1,CASSKAGSYNEQFF
TRBV5-1,TRBD1,.,CASSWNRDRVDEQYF
TRBV5-1,TRBD2,TRBJ2-3,CASSFFAGEPDTQYF
TRBV29-1,.,TRBJ2-3,CSVAGQGTDTQYF
TRBV7-9,TRBD1,TRBJ2-5,CASSTTDRAQETQYF
TRBV12-3/TRBV12-4,.,.,CASSPSASLNEQYF
TRBV20-1,.,TRBJ1-1,CSARDQGRLNTEAFF
TRBV5-4,.,TRBJ2-5,CASSAKGRTSGETQYF
TRBV7-2,TRBD2,TRBJ2-1,CASSLTAGGRNEQFF
TRBV19,.,TRBJ1-1,CASSKNMVEKAFF
TRBV18,.,TRBJ1-5,CASSPSWGDQPQHF
TRBV12-3/TRBV12-4,.,TRBJ1-1,CASSPGPGGAEAFF
TRBV28,TRBD2,TRBJ2-1,CASSMGLAGVKNEQFF
TRBV28,TRBD1,TRBJ1-6,CASSLEPGQSSYNSPLHF
TRBV28,.,TRBJ2-7,CASRPQDLLQSEQYF
TRBV5-1,TRBD1,TRBJ1-1,CASSPWTGQVGEAFF
TRBV7-2,.,TRBJ2-5,CASSLLGYGETQYF
TRBV29-1,.,TRBJ2-3,CSVEGTRSADTQYF
TRBV2,TRBD1,TRBJ1-2,CASSTRTGNGAGYTF
TRBV3-1,.,TRBJ2-1,CASSQDPGPGLSEQFF
TRBV29-1,TRBD1,TRBJ2-1,CSVLDRAINEQFF
TRBV20-1,TRBD2,.,CSAAGLASYEQYF
TRBV20-1,.,TRBJ2-3,CSASRLATITDTQYF
TRBV12-3/TRBV12-4,TRBD1,TRBJ1-5,CASSPGRGPNQPQHF
TRBV7-9,TRBD1,TRBJ1-5,CASSGQASNQPQHF
TRBV29-1,.,TRBJ2-1,CSVEDRVAPYNEQFF
TRBV7-6,TRBD1,TRBJ2-1,CASSLDRGREQFF
TRBV14,TRBD2,.,CASSPGLAVTEQYF
TRBV29-1,.,TRBJ2-3,CSVEGGGSGSTDTQYF
TRBV11-2,TRBD2,.,CASSPTSGSGSEQYF
TRBV4-2,TRBD2,TRBJ2-5,CASSQELLAGETQYF
TRBV16,TRBD1,TRBJ1-2,CASSQSMRQGVAYGYTF
TRBV4-3,TRBD1,TRBJ1-4,CASSQAGGSGLGNEKLFF
TRBV20-1,.,TRBJ2-1,CSAKTRSYNEQFF
TRBV20-1,.,TRBJ2-3,CSAKPTADTQYF
TRBV6-6,.,TRBJ1-1,CASSYSKDTNTEAFF